Following are 27 T cell receptor beta chains from one sample sequenced in a study of CD8+CD57+ T cells in acquired aplastic anemia. Template material for TCR beta VDJ and CDR3 profiling consisted of genomic DNA. TCRdb reprocessed the reads via MiXCR and lists one record per CDR3 protein. This table holds 150,000 to 200,000 distinct CDR3 sequences, about three fifths found once. Sequenced sample: sorted CD4+, CD8+, or CD8+CD57+ T cells (not recorded which) from PBMCs. These receptors were collected from a human donor with severe aplastic anemia or a healthy control (not recorded which).

This chain links TRBV6-4 with TRBJ2-7; 8 bases align to TRBD1. This CDR3 has 15 residues. Unmatched junction bases numbered 11, after V lost 7 bases and J lost 3 bases. Looked up from germline, CDR1 is MRHNA and CDR2 is SNTAGT. The CDR3 region has the DNA TGTGCCAGCACCTTTACGACAGGGGCCCACTACGAGCAGTACTTC. Translated, it gives CASTFTTGAHYEQYF.

There are a few counts of this clonotype. This chain links TRBV7-6 with TRBJ2-7, with D possibly called TRBD1 or TRBD2 (5 bases each). V shed 5 bases and J shed 7 bases, with 12 bases lying between them. This CDR3 has 12 amino acids. CDR1 is SGHVS and CDR2 is FNYEAQ in the germline V gene. The CDR3, as DNA: TGTGCCAGCAGCCGTCCATGGGGGGAGCAGTACTTC. Translating it yields CASSRPWGEQYF. Looking up the rest from reference TRBV7-6 and TRBJ2-7 gives the full variable domain: GAGVSQSPRYKVTKRGQDVALRCDPISGHVSLYWYRQALGQGPEFLTYFNYEAQQDKSGLPNDRFSAERPEGSISTLTIQRTEQRDSAMYRCASSRPWGEQYFGPGTRLTVT.

This clonotype appeared a few times. V gene TRBV7-4 combines with J gene TRBJ2-7, with D perhaps TRBD2 (7 bases). The CDR3 has 15 residues. Deletions cut 5 bases from V and 4 bases from J, with 18 bases between. The germline gives CDR1 SGHVT, CDR2 SQSDAQ. The CDR3 DNA follows: TGTGCCAGCAGCGACACTGGGGGGGGCGGATACGAGCAGTACTTC. This translates into CASSDTGGGGYEQYF. The entire variable domain, with the rest obtained from reference TRBV7-4 and TRBJ2-7, is as follows: GAGVSQSPRYKVAKRGRDVALRCDSISGHVTLYWYRQTLGQGSEVLTYSQSDAQRDKSGRPSGRFSAERPERSVSTLKIQRTEQGDSAVYLCASSDTGGGGYEQYFGPGTRLTVT.

V and J are TRBV15 and TRBJ2-5; D ambiguous. Germline assignment: CDR1 LNHNV and CDR2 YYDKDF (reference sequence). Deletions cut 2 bases from V and 0 bases from J, with 19 bases between. CDR3 length equals 18 residues. The CDR3 coding sequence is TGTGCCACCAGCAGAACACCCCCGGGTTCGTCAGACCAAGAGACCCAGTACTTC. Residues: CATSRTPPGSSDQETQYF.

V and J are TRBV7-9 and TRBJ2-5; D uncertain. CDR3 length: 13 residues. Per germline, CDR1 SEHNR and CDR2 FQNEAQ (reference sequence). The V gene lost 2 bases and the J gene lost 9 bases, with 13 bases spanning the gap. CDR3 bases: TGTGCCAGCAGCTTACTGGAAAGAGCGCCCCAGTACTTC. It translates to CASSLLERAPQYF. Variable domain in full (rest from reference TRBV7-9 and TRBJ2-5): DTGVSQNPRHKITKRGQNVTFRCDPISEHNRLYWYRQTLGQGPEFLTYFQNEAQLEKSRLLSDRFSAERPKGSFSTLEIQRTEQGDSAMYLCASSLLERAPQYFGPGTRLLVL.

The chain is built from TRBV7-9 and TRBJ2-5; D may correspond to TRBD1 or TRBD2 (6 bases each). CDR1 SEHNR and CDR2 FQNEAQ come from the germline V gene (reference sequence). The CDR3 is 17 residues long. V lost 3 bases and J lost 4, with 21 bases in between. In DNA, the CDR3 is TGTGCCAGCAGCTTCCGGAGGGGGACGGGAAGGGGAGAGACCCAGTACTTC. The encoded protein is CASSFRRGTGRGETQYF. Together with reference TRBV7-9 and TRBJ2-5, the CDR3 gives the full variable domain: DTGVSQNPRHKITKRGQNVTFRCDPISEHNRLYWYRQTLGQGPEFLTYFQNEAQLEKSRLLSDRFSAERPKGSFSTLEIQRTEQGDSAMYLCASSFRRGTGRGETQYFGPGTRLLVL.

This clonotype was seen at least ten times. The J gene is TRBJ2-2, the V gene TRBV9; D gene uncertain. Trimming removed 1 base from V and 2 bases from J, with 6 bases in between. This CDR3 region has 14 residues. Germline-derived CDR1 and CDR2 are SGDLS and YYNGEE. The CDR3 spells CASSVYRNTGELFF. For the CDR3, the DNA is TGTGCCAGCAGCGTATACAGAAACACCGGGGAGCTGTTTTTT.

There are many counts of this clonotype. The chain recombines TRBV29-1 with TRBJ1-1; a weak D match, TRBD1 (5 bases). With 0 bases removed from V and 3 bases from J, the gap between germline ends came to 8 bases. Germline values: CDR1 SQVTM, CDR2 ANQGSEA. This CDR3 region has 13 residues. DNA of the CDR3: TGCAGCGTTGAAGATCAAGGGGACACTGAAGCTTTCTTT. This encodes CSVEDQGDTEAFF.

This clonotype has at least ten counts. V and J are TRBV6-6 and TRBJ1-1; no reliable D call. Germline V gene sequence: CDR1 MNHNY, CDR2 SVGAGI (reference sequence). With 7 bases removed from V and 4 bases from J, the gap between germline ends came to 10 bases. The CDR3 loop spans 12 amino acids. In nucleotides, the CDR3 is TGTGCCAGCAAAATGTTAGGCACTGAAGCTTTCTTT. Protein sequence: CASKMLGTEAFF.

The chain links TRBV29-1 to TRBJ1-2; D gene unclear. V lost 6 bases and J 8 bases, leaving 25 bases between the germline ends. Germline values: CDR1 SQVTM, CDR2 ANQGSEA. There are 15 residues in the CDR3. The CDR3 nucleotides read TGCAGCGTCCAGTCTACCTCAAACCAAGGAGGGGGCTACACCTTC. Amino acids: CSVQSTSNQGGGYTF.

The chain has TRBV20-1 and TRBJ2-1; 14 positions match TRBD2. Germline CDR1 DFQATT, CDR2 SNEGSKA (reference sequence). The CDR3 has 16 amino acids. The V gene end was trimmed by 6 bases and the J gene end by 4 bases; junction bases not matched to a gene: 8. The CDR3 spells CSAHGTSGSAYNEQFF. Written as DNA, the CDR3 is TGCAGTGCCCACGGGACTAGCGGGAGCGCTTACAATGAGCAGTTCTTC.

In this sample, this clonotype turned up a few times. The chain joins TRBV7-9 to TRBJ2-5, with D unclear. Germline assignment: CDR1 SEHNR and CDR2 FQNEAQ (reference sequence). Trimming left V 2 bases short and J 4 bases short, with 5 bases between. The length of the CDR3 is 12 residues. DNA of the CDR3: TGTGCCAGCAGCTTAATGGGAGAGACCCAGTACTTC. Protein sequence: CASSLMGETQYF.

This clonotype turned up a few times. The chain joins TRBV7-2 to TRBJ2-7; 7 bases align to TRBD2. The CDR3 has 13 residues. V shed 8 bases and J 0 bases; nucleotides not matched to a gene: 4. Germline CDR1 is SGHTA and CDR2 is FQGNSA. Here the CDR3 DNA reads TGTGCCAGCGGGTCGGGAGGCTCCTACGAGCAGTACTTC. Translated, it gives CASGSGGSYEQYF.

This clonotype has only a few counts. CDR3 amino acids: CASSYTGTEQYF. CDR3 bases: TGTGCCAGCAGTTATACAGGGACCGAGCAGTACTTC. This chain connects TRBV6-2 or TRBV6-3 to TRBJ2-7; a weak D match, TRBD1 (6 bases). Germline V gene data show CDR1 as MNHEY and CDR2 as SVGEGT. Trimming took off 3 bases at V and 6 bases at J, with 9 bases between the two ends. The CDR3 loop spans 12 amino acids.

This chain uses TRBV7-8 with TRBJ2-7; possibly TRBD2 for D (6 bases). The germline gives CDR1 SGHVS, CDR2 FQNEAQ. The V end lost 0 bases, the J end lost 2 bases, and 8 bases lay between the germline ends. This CDR3 has 14 amino acids. CDR3 protein: CASSLARGTYEQYF. The CDR3 nucleotides are TGTGCCAGCAGCTTAGCCCGGGGGACCTACGAGCAGTACTTC.

CDR3 sequence reads: CATSRPMGGNTEAFF. As DNA, the CDR3 is TGTGCCACCAGCAGACCAATGGGAGGGAACACTGAAGCTTTCTTT. This rearrangement joins TRBV15 to TRBJ1-1; no firm D call. The CDR3 covers 15 residues. Germline V gene sequence: CDR1 LNHNV, CDR2 YYDKDF (reference sequence). Trimming removed 2 bases from V and 1 base from J, with 11 bases in between.

CDR3 in amino acids: CASSQDPRGNTEAFF. CDR3 in DNA: TGTGCCAGCAGCCAAGATCCGCGGGGGAACACTGAAGCTTTCTTT. The rearrangement links TRBV3-1 to TRBJ1-1; D gene uncertain. The germline gives CDR1 LGHDT, CDR2 YNNKEL (reference sequence). The CDR3 is 15 residues long. The germline V and J ends were trimmed by 0 bases and 1 base, with 9 bases remaining between them.

The rearrangement links TRBV15 to TRBJ2-3, with a possible D match to TRBD1 (6 bases). Germline V gives CDR1 LNHNV, CDR2 YYDKDF (reference sequence). V was cut by 3 bases and J by 6 bases, with 22 bases left in between. The CDR3 consists of 17 residues. The CDR3: CATSSTQGDRLWDTQYF. For the CDR3, the DNA is TGTGCCACCAGCAGCACACAAGGCGACAGGCTTTGGGATACGCAGTATTTT.

This chain uses TRBV5-4 with TRBJ2-5; 10 nucleotides line up with TRBD1. Germline lookup yields CDR1 SGHNT and CDR2 YYREEE (reference sequence). This CDR3 is built from 15 residues. V dropped 4 bases and J dropped 3; count of bases not matched to a gene: 6. CDR3 sequence reads: CASSRGQGGEETQYF. CDR3 DNA sequence: TGTGCCAGCAGCCGTGGACAGGGGGGTGAAGAGACCCAGTACTTC. Full variable domain (missing parts from reference TRBV5-4 and TRBJ2-5): ETGVTQSPTHLIKTRGQQVTLRCSSQSGHNTVSWYQQALGQGPQFIFQYYREEENGRGNFPPRFSGLQFPNYSSELNVNALELDDSALYLCASSRGQGGEETQYFGPGTRLLVL.

This chain connects TRBV4-2 to TRBJ1-3; D gene ambiguous. From germline, CDR1 is LGHNA and CDR2 YNFKEQ. CDR3 length equals 13 residues. The V gene lost 4 bases and the J gene lost 4 bases, with 8 bases spanning the gap. CDR3 in amino acids: CASSPHRGNTIYF. For the CDR3, the DNA is TGTGCCAGCAGCCCCCATCGCGGAAACACCATATATTTT.

The rearrangement links TRBV7-2 to TRBJ1-2, with 10 bases aligning to TRBD1. V dropped 5 bases and J dropped 8; count of bases not matched to a gene: 11. This CDR3 region has 15 residues. In germline, CDR1 is SGHTA, CDR2 FQGNSA. The CDR3 reads CASSPGTGELGGYTF. The CDR3 bases are TGTGCCAGCAGCCCCGGGACAGGGGAATTGGGCGGCTACACCTTC.

The DNA of the CDR3 is TGTGCCAGCAGCCAAGCAGGGACCCAGTACTTC. It encodes CASSQAGTQYF. This chain connects TRBV7-8 to TRBJ2-5; no firm D call. The CDR3 covers 11 residues. The V gene's germline CDR1 is SGHVS and CDR2 FQNEAQ. V gave up 5 bases and J gave up 7 bases, with 8 bases separating them.

The table lists this clonotype with a few counts. A much more abundant neighbour one base away suggests this may be a read error. The chain has TRBV7-9 and TRBJ1-1; perhaps TRBD1 as D (6 bases). CDR1 SEHNR and CDR2 FQNEAQ come from the germline V gene (reference sequence). This CDR3 is built from 14 residues. The CDR3 reads CASSRDTMNAEAFF. The CDR3 bases are TGTGCCAGCAGTCGGGACACCATGAACGCTGAAGCTTTCTTT.

The chain links TRBV28 to TRBJ1-1; 7 bases align to TRBD1. The germline gives CDR1 MDHEN, CDR2 SYDVKM. CDR3 length: 13 residues. Trimming at V came to 6 bases and at J to 4 bases, leaving 5 bases not matched to a gene. In DNA form, the CDR3 reads TGTGCCAGCAGGCAAACAGGGGTCACTGAAGCTTTCTTT. It yields the protein CASRQTGVTEAFF.

This clonotype was picked up many times. The chain employs TRBV4-1 and TRBJ2-7; possibly TRBD1 for D (5 bases). Trimming left V 0 bases short and J 2 bases short, with 11 bases between. The CDR3 runs to 15 residues. CDR1 and CDR2 from the germline V gene are MGHRA and YSYEKL. CDR3 sequence reads: CASSQDRVSPYEQYF. For the CDR3, the DNA is TGCGCCAGCAGCCAAGACAGGGTTTCACCCTACGAGCAGTACTTC.

In its sample, this clonotype was seen once. The chain couples TRBV10-3 to TRBJ1-1, with 8 bases identical to TRBD1. The CDR3 has 14 residues. Germline V gene data show CDR1 as ENHRY and CDR2 as SYGVKD. Losses at the gene ends were 6 bases for V and 4 bases for J; bases not matched to a gene: 7. CDR3 sequence (DNA): TGTGCCATCAGCAAGACAGGGGACGGCACTGAAGCTTTCTTT. It translates to CAISKTGDGTEAFF.

The chain joins TRBV7-3 to TRBJ2-2, with D hard to call. CDR3 length: 15 residues. Trimming cost V 3 bases and J 0 bases, with 8 bases left between them. Germline V gives CDR1 SGHTA, CDR2 FQGTGA. The CDR3 sequence is CASSLYTANTGELFF. The CDR3 coding sequence is TGTGCCAGCAGCTTGTACACGGCGAACACCGGGGAGCTGTTTTTT. The full variable domain, with the rest looked up from reference TRBV7-3 and TRBJ2-2, is GAGVSQTPSNKVTEKGKYVELRCDPISGHTALYWYRQSLGQGPEFLIYFQGTGAADDSGLPNDRFFAVRPEGSVSTLKIQRTERGDSAVYLCASSLYTANTGELFFGEGSRLTVL.